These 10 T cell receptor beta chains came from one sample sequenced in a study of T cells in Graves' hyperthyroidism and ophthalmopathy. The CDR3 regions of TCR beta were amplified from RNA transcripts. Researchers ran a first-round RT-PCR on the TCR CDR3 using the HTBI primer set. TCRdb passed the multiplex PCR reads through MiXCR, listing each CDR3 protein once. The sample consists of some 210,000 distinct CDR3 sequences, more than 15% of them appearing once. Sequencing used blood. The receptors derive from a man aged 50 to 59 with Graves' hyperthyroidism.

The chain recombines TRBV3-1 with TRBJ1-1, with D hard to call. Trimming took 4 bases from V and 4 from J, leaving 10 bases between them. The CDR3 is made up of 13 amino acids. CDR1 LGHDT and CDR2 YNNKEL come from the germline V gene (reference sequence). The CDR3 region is CASSLNFRTEAFF. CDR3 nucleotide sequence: TGTGCCAGCAGCCTGAACTTTCGCACTGAAGCTTTCTTT. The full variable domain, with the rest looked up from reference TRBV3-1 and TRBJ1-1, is DTAVSQTPKYLVTQMGNDKSIKCEQNLGHDTMYWYKQDSKKFLKIMFSYNNKELIINETVPNRFSPKSPDKAHLNLHINSLELGDSAVYFCASSLNFRTEAFFGQGTRLTVV.

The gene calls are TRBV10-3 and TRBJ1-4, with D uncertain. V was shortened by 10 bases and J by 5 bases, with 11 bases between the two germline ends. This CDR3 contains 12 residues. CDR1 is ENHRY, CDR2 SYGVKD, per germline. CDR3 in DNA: TGTGCCACCTCAGGCGGGAATGAAAAACTGTTTTTT. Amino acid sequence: CATSGGNEKLFF.

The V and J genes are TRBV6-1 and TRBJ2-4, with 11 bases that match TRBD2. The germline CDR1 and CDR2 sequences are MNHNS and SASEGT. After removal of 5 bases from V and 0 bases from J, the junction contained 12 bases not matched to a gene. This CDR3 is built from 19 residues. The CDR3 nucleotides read TGTGCCAGCAGTTATCCCCCCAGACTAGCGGGGTCAGCCAAAAACATTCAGTACTTC. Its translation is CASSYPPRLAGSAKNIQYF.

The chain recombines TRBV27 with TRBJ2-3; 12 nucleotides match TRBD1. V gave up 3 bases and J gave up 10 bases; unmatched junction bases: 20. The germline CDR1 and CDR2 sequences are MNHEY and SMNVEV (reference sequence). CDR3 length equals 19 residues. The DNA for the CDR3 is TGTGCCAGCAGTTTCCGGGACAGGGGGCGACGGACCAGTTGGTTGGCGCAGTATTTT. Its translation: CASSFRDRGRRTSWLAQYF.

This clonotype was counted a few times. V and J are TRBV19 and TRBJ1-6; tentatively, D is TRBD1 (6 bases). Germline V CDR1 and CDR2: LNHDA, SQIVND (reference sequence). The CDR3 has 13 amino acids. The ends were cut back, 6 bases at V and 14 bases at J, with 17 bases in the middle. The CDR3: CASSPGQINTLHF. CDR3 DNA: TGTGCCAGTAGCCCAGGACAGATCAACACCCTCCACTTT.

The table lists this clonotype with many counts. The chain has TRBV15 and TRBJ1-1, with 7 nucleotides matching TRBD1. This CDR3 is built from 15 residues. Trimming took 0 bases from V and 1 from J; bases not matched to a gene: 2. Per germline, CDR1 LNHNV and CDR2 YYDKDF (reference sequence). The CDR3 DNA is TGTGCCACCAGCAGAGAGGACAGGCGGAACACTGAAGCTTTCTTT. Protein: CATSREDRRNTEAFF.

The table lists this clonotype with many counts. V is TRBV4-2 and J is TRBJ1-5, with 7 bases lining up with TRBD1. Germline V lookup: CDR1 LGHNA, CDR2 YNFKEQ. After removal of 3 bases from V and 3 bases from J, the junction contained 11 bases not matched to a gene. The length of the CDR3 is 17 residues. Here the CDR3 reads CASSHDREMINNQPQHF. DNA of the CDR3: TGTGCCAGCAGCCACGACAGGGAAATGATTAACAATCAGCCCCAGCATTTT.

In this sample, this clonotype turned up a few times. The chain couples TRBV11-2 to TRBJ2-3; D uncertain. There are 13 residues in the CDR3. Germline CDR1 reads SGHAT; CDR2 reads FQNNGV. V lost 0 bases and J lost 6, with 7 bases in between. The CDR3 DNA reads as TGTGCCAGCAGCTTAGATTGGTCGGATACGCAGTATTTT. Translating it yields CASSLDWSDTQYF. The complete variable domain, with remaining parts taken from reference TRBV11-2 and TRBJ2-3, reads EAGVAQSPRYKIIEKRQSVAFWCNPISGHATLYWYQQILGQGPKLLIQFQNNGVVDDSQLPKDRFSAERLKGVDSTLKIQPAKLEDSAVYLCASSLDWSDTQYFGPGTRLTVL.

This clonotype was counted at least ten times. The CDR3 sequence: CASIPDRTYNEQFF. As DNA, the CDR3 is TGTGCCAGCATCCCGGACAGGACCTACAATGAGCAGTTCTTC. The chain couples TRBV28 to TRBJ2-1, with TRBD1 identical over 7 bases. Germline lookup yields CDR1 MDHEN and CDR2 SYDVKM. V trimming: 7 bases; J trimming: 2 bases; junction bases outside the gene matches: 5. This CDR3 has 14 residues.

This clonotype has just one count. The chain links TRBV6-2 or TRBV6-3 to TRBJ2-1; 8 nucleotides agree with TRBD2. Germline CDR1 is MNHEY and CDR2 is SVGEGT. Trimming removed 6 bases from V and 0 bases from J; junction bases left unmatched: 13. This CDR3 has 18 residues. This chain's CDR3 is CASRVGLVVPSSYNEQFF. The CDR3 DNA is TGTGCCAGCAGAGTGGGACTAGTGGTCCCGAGCTCCTACAATGAGCAGTTCTTC.